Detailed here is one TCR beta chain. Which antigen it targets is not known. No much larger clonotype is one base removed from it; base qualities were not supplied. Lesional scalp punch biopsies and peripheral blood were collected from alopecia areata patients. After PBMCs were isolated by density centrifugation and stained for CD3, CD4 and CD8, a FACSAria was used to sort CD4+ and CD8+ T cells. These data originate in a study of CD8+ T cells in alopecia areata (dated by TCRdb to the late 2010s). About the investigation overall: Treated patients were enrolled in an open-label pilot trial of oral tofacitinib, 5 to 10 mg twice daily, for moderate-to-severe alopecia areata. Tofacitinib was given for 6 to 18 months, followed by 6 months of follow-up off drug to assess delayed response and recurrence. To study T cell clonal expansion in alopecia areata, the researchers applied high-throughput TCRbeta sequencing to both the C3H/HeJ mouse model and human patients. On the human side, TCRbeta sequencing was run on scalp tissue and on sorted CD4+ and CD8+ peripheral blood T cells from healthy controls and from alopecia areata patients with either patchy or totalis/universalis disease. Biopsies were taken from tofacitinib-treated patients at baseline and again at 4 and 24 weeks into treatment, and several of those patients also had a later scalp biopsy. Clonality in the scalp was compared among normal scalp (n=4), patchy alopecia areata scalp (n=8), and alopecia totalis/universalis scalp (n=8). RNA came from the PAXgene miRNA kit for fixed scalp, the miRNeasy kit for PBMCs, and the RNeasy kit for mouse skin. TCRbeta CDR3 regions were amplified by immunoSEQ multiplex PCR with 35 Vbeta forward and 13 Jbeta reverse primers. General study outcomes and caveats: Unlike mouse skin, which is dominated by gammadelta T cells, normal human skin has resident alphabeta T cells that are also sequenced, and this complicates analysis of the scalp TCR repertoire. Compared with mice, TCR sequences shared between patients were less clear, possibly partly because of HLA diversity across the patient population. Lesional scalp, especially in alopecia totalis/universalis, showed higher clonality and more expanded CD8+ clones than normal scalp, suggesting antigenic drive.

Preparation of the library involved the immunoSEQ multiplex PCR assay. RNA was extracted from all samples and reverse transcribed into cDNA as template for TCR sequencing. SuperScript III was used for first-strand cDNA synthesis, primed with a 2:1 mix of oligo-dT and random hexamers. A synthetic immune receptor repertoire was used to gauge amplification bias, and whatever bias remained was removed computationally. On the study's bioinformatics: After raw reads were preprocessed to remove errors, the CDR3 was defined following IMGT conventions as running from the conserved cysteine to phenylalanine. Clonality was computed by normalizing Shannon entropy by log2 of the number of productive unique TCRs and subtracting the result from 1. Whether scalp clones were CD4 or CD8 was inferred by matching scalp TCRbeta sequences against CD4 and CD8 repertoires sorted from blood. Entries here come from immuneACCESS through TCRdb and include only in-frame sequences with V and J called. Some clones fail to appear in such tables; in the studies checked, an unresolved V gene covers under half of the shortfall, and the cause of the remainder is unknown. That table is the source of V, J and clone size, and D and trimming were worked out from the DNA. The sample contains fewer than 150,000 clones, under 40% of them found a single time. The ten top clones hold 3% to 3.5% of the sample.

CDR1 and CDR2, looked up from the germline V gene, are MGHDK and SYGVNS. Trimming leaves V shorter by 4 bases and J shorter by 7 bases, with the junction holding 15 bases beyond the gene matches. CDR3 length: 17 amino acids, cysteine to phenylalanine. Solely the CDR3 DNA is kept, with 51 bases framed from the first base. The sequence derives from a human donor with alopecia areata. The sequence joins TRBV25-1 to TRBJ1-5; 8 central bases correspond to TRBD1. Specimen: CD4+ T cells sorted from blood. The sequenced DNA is TGTGCCAGCAGTGGGGTAAACCGCAGGGGGCCAAGACAGCCCCAGCATTTT. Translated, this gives CASSGVNRRGPRQPQHF.